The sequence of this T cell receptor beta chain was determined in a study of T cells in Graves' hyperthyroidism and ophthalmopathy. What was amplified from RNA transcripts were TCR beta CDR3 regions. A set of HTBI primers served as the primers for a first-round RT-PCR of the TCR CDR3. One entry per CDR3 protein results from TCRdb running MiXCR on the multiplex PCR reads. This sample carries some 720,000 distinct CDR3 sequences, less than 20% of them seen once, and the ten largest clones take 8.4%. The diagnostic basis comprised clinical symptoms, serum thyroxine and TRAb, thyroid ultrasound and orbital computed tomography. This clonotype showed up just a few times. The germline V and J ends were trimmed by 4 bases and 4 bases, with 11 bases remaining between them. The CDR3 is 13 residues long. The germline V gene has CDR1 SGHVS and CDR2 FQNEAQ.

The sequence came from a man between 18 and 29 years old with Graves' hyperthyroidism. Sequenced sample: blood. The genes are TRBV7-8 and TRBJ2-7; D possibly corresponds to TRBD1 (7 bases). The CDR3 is CASSWSGGYEQYF. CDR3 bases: TGTGCCAGCAGCTGGTCAGGGGGGTACGAGCAGTACTTC.